The source of this T cell receptor beta chain is a study of blood T cell repertoires in COVID-19 (TCRdb year 2020). The study in broad terms: Samples from collaborators originated in the United States, Italy and Spain and spanned both the acute and convalescent phases of COVID-19. Where HLA class I and class II types were available, the types were taken from metadata supplied by the sample provider, not from assay-based typing. Sample metadata almost always included a de-identified subject ID, COVID-19 status, age in years and sex. Samples came from the ongoing ImmuneRACE study (first 160 participants) plus 1,254 subjects from 6 global collaborators. The material from the prospective study consisted of cDNA or gDNA derived from T cells, B-cell-depleted T cells, or PBMCs. Subjects who had been exposed to COVID-19, were actively infected with it, or had recovered from it provided the deeply sampled blood TCRbeta repertoires that made up the dataset. The repertoires were released in a freely available public database intended as a resource for research on the immune response to SARS-CoV-2. The study at large found these results: Clinical and demographic metadata were provided uncurated, with the amount varying by source and participant.

In regard to this clone: The antigen it recognizes is unknown. Base qualities are missing; no much larger clone stands one base away. This sample also contains other DNA sequences that code for the same CDR3.

The CDR3 holds 15 amino acids from the cysteine to the phenylalanine. This entry keeps only the CDR3 DNA: 45 bases, framed from base 1. According to the germline V gene, CDR1 reads SNHLY and CDR2 reads FYNNEI. V is trimmed back by 5 bases and J by 4 bases, and the junction contains 4 bases that no gene match accounts for. Participants in the prospective study were aged roughly 18 to 90 years, lived in 20 to 25 United States geographic areas, and enrolled through a virtual design. Cohort assignment in the prospective study relied on participant-reported clinical history from a screening survey and a study questionnaire. ImmuneRACE Cohort 3 recovered participants were defined by two consecutive negative NP/OP PCR tests, healthcare professional clearance, or symptom resolution. Each participant in the prospective study had whole blood, serum and a nasopharyngeal or oropharyngeal swab collected by mobile phlebotomists. Prospective study participants could optionally give additional blood draws and questionnaires over a roughly 2-month period. Before DNA extraction, blood samples from the prospective study were shipped at room temperature or frozen.

The immunoSEQ Assay, a bias-controlled multiplex PCR, was used to amplify TCRbeta CDR3 regions from genomic DNA. On the authors' methods: Within the assay, amplification of reference gene primers was used to estimate how many nucleated cells each sample contained. To quantify the absolute abundance of each unique TCRbeta CDR3 rearrangement, sequence reads were collapsed and filtered. Productive Simpson clonality was computed per sample as the square root of Simpson's diversity index over productive rearrangements. In TCRdb, the immuneACCESS table is reduced to in-frame sequences with V and J assigned. These tables do not hold every clone; where another copy was compared, an unresolved V gene accounts for under half, and the others remain unexplained. V, J and clone size are those of that table, while D and trimming were read from the DNA. This sample lists about 300,000 clones; roughly 88% were detected once. Of the sample, about 2% falls within the top ten clones.

The material sequenced was PBMCs or T cells enriched from blood (not recorded which). This TCR was sampled from a man between 25 and 39 years old who had recovered from COVID-19. The chain links TRBV2 with TRBJ1-6; TRBD1 matches 8 bases in the middle. The DNA is as follows: TGTGCCAGCAGTCCCGACAGGGGATATAATTCACCCCTCCACTTT. This sequence encodes CASSPDRGYNSPLHF.